This TCR beta chain was documented in a study of blood T cell repertoires in COVID-19. Study context: PBMCs, B-cell-depleted T cells, or T cells provided the cDNA or gDNA that made up the material.

CDR1 is ENHRY and CDR2 is SYGVKD in the germline V gene. V lost 2 bases and J 6 bases, leaving 16 bases between the germline ends. CDR3 length equals 15 residues. The table came from immunoSEQ multiplex PCR; TCRdb's copy has only in-frame clones and leaves some out. The sample holds under 150,000 clones, around 87% seen once. The material sequenced was peripheral blood. The chain has TRBV10-3 and TRBJ1-2, with a weak D call TRBD1 (5 bases). The sequence derives from a woman between 40 and 50 years old with acute or convalescent COVID-19. CDR3 nucleotides: TGTGCCATCAGTGAGGATACCTCAGGGTCACATGGCTACACCTTC. This gives the protein CAISEDTSGSHGYTF.